The clone carrying this T cell receptor (beta chain) was observed a single time. This record comes from a study of technical replicates of blood from several donors. The repertoire was sequenced with immunoSEQ multiplex PCR; TCRdb's copy has only in-frame clones and lacks some. Among some 70,000 clones listed, less than 97% were seen once. This clonotype was obtained from a human donor in good health. Input material: T cells isolated from PBMCs.

CDR3 in amino acids: CASSLSGVTDTQYF. The CDR3 bases are TGTGCCAGCAGCTTGTCAGGGGTGACAGATACGCAGTATTTT. The chain uses TRBV7-9 and TRBJ2-3; TRBD1 might be the D (6 bases). CDR1 is SEHNR, CDR2 FQNEAQ, per germline (reference sequence). The CDR3 consists of 14 residues. Trimming left V 3 bases short and J 3 bases short, with 10 bases between.